This T cell receptor beta chain was obtained from a study of T cell clonotyping in hematopoietic cell transplantation. Time point in this sample: recipient sample about 28 days before transplant, after cytoreduction. Recipients were bled about 28 days pretransplant and at posttransplant days 30, 100, 180. About this clone: Its antigen is unknown.

The CDR3 is 14 residues long. Germline CDR1 reads MNHEY; CDR2 reads SMNVEV (reference sequence). The ends lost 6 bases at V and 3 bases at J; junction bases unmatched: 8. TCRdb's copy holds only in-frame clones and misses some; the assay was immunoSEQ multiplex PCR. The data hold about 76,000 clones, with about 96% observed a single time. The study's findings and limits: Higher Inverse Simpson Index values in graft donor and pretransplant recipient predicted broader posttransplant TCR diversity. Without cell sorting, CD4 versus CD8 contributions remain unresolved. Recipient TCR diversity dropped after transplant; expanded clonotypes rose from day 30 to 180.

This chain joins TRBV27 and TRBJ2-7, with 7 bases aligning to TRBD2. This sample comprised peripheral blood mononuclear cells, obtained before stem cell transplant. The origin of this receptor is a woman aged 45-60 years with acute myeloid leukemia. Some clones in this sample may be carry-over from other donors' samples. CDR3 sequence (DNA): TGTGCCAGCAGCTCCTCGACTAGCTTCTACGAGCAGTACTTC. The encoded protein is CASSSSTSFYEQYF.